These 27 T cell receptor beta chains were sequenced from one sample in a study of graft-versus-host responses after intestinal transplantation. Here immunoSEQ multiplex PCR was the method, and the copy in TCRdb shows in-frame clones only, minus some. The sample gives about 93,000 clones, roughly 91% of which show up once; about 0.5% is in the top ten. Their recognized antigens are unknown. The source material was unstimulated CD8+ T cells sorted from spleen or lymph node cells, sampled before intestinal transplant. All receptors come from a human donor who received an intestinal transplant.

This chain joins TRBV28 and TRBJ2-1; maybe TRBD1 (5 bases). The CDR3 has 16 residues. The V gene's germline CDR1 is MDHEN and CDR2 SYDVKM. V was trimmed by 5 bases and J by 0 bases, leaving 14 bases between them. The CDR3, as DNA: TGTGCCAGCAGTAGCCCGTATAGGGGCTCCTACAATGAGCAGTTCTTC. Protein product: CASSSPYRGSYNEQFF.

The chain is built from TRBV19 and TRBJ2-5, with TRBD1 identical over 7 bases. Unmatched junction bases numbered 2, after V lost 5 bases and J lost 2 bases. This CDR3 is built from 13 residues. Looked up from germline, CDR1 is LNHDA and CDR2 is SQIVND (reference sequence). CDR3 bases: TGTGCCAGTAGTTGGACAGGACAAGAGACCCAGTACTTC. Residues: CASSWTGQETQYF.

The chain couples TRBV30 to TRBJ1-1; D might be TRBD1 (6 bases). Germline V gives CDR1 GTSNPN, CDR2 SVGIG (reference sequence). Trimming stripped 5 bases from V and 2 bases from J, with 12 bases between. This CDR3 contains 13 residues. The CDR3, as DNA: TGTGCCTGGGGTACAGGGATTAACACTGAAGCTTTCTTT. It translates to CAWGTGINTEAFF.

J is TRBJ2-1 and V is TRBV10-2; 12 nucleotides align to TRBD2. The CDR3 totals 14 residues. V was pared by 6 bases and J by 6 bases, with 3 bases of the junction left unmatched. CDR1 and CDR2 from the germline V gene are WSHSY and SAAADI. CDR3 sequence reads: CASSLAGGPNEQFF. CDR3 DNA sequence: TGCGCCAGCAGCCTAGCGGGAGGGCCCAATGAGCAGTTCTTC.

CDR3 loop: CASSFGTGFDEQYF. DNA for the CDR3: TGTGCCAGCAGCTTCGGGACAGGGTTCGACGAGCAGTACTTC. The rearrangement uses TRBV7-9 and TRBJ2-7; 9 nucleotides match TRBD1. The V gene's germline CDR1 is SEHNR and CDR2 FQNEAQ (reference sequence). The CDR3 totals 14 residues. Losses at the gene ends were 3 bases for V and 5 bases for J; bases not matched to a gene: 5.

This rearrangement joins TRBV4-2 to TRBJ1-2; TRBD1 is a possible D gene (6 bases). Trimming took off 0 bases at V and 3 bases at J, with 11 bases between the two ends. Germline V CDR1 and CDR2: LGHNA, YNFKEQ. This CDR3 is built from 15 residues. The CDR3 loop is CASSQDSGAYYGYTF. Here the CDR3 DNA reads TGTGCCAGCAGCCAAGATTCAGGGGCGTACTATGGCTACACCTTC.

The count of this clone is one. The CDR3 DNA sequence: TGTGCTAGTGGTTTGGTAGCGGGAGGGAGCACAGATACGCAGTATTTT. It yields the protein CASGLVAGGSTDTQYF. V usage is TRBV12-5 and J usage is TRBJ2-3, with 10 bases aligning to TRBD2. Germline loops: CDR1 LGHNT, CDR2 FRNRAP. V gave up 0 bases and J gave up 0 bases; unmatched junction bases: 0. The CDR3 contains 16 residues.

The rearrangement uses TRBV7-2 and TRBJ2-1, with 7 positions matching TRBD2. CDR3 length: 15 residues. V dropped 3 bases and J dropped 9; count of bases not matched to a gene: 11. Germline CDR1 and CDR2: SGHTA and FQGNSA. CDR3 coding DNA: TGTGCCAGCAGCTTGGGGGGATCTAGCGGCACTGAGCAGTTCTTC. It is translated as CASSLGGSSGTEQFF.

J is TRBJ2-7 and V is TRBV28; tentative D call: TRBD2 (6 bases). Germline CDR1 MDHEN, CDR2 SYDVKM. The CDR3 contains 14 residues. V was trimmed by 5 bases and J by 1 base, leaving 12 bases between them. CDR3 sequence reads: CASSASEVSYEQYF. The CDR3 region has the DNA TGTGCCAGCAGTGCTAGCGAGGTATCCTACGAGCAGTACTTC.

CDR3 region: CASSLVGDGQPQHF. The CDR3 coding sequence is TGTGCCAGCAGCTTAGTAGGAGATGGTCAGCCCCAGCATTTT. This chain links TRBV7-9 with TRBJ1-5; D is undetermined. The CDR3 spans 14 residues. V lost 1 base to trimming and J lost 6 bases, with 10 bases between them. Germline lookup yields CDR1 SEHNR and CDR2 FQNEAQ (reference sequence).

CDR3 sequence reads: CASSIAYGAGVYGYTF. For the CDR3, the DNA is TGTGCCAGTAGTATAGCCTATGGTGCAGGGGTCTATGGCTACACCTTC. V gene TRBV19 combines with J gene TRBJ1-2, with a tentative D call TRBD1 (6 bases). CDR1 is LNHDA, CDR2 SQIVND, per germline (reference sequence). V was trimmed by 1 base and J by 4 bases, leaving 16 bases between them. The CDR3 runs to 16 residues.

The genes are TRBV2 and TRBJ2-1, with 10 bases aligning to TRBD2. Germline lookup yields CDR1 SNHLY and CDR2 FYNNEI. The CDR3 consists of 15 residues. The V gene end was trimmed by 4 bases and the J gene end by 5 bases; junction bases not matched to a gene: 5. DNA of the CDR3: TGTGCCAGCAGTGTTCCTAGCGGGAGAAACAATGAGCAGTTCTTC. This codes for CASSVPSGRNNEQFF. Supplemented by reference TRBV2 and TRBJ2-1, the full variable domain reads EPEVTQTPSHQVTQMGQEVILRCVPISNHLYFYWYRQILGQKVEFLVSFYNNEISEKSEIFDDQFSVERPDGSNFTLKIRSTKLEDSAMYFCASSVPSGRNNEQFFGPGTRLTVL.

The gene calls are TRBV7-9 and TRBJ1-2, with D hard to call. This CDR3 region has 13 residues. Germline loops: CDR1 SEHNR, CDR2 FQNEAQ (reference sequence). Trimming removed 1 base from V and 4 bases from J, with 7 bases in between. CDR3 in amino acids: CASSLVSGYGYTF. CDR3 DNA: TGTGCCAGCAGCTTAGTCTCCGGCTATGGCTACACCTTC.

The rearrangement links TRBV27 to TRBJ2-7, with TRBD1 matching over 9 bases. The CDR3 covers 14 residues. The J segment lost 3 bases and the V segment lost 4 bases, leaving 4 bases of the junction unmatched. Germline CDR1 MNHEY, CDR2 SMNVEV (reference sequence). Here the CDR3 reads CASSYGTGHYEQYF. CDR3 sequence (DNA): TGTGCCAGCAGTTACGGGACAGGGCACTACGAGCAGTACTTC.

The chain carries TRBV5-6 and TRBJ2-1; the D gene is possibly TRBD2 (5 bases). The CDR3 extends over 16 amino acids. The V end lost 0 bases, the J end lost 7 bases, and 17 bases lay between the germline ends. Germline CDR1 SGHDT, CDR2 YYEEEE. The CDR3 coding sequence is TGTGCCAGCAGCTTGGCCGGGTGGGAGTGGGAAAATGAGCAGTTCTTC. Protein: CASSLAGWEWENEQFF.

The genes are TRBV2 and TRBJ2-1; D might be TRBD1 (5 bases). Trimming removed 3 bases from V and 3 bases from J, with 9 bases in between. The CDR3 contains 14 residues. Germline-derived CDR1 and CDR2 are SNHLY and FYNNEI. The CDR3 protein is CASSDGAGYNEQFF. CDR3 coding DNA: TGTGCCAGCAGTGATGGGGCAGGCTACAATGAGCAGTTCTTC.

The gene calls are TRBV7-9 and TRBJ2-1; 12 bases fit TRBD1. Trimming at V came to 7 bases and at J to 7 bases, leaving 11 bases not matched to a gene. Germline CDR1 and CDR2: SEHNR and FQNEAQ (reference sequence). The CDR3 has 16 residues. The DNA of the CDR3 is TGTGCCAGCACAGAGATAAGGGACAGGGGGCGAAATGAGCAGTTCTTC. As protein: CASTEIRDRGRNEQFF.

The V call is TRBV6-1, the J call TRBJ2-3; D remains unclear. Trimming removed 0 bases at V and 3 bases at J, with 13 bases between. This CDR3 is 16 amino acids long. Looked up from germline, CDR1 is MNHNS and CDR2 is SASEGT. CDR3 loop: CASSEASVVLTDTQYF. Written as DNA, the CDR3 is TGTGCCAGCAGTGAAGCATCGGTAGTTCTTACAGATACGCAGTATTTT.

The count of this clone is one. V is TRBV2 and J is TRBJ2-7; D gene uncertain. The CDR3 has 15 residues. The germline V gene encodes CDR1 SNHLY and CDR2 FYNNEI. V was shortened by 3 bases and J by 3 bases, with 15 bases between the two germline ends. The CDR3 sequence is CASSDKVPRLYEQYF. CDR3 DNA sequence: TGTGCCAGCAGTGACAAGGTCCCACGACTCTACGAGCAGTACTTC.

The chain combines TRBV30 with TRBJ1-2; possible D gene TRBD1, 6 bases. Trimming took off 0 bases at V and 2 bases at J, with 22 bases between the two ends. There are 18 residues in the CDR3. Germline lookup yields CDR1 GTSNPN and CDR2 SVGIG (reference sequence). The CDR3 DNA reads TGTGCCTGGAGTGTACCCTGGGACACCACCTCTCGGAACTATGGCTACACCTTC. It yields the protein CAWSVPWDTTSRNYGYTF.

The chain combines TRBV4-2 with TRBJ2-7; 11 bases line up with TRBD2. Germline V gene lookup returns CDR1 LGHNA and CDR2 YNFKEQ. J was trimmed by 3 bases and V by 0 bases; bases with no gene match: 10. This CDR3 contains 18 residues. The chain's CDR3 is CASSQEQTYGTSGYEQYF. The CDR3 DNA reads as TGTGCCAGCAGCCAAGAGCAGACGTACGGGACTAGCGGCTACGAGCAGTACTTC.

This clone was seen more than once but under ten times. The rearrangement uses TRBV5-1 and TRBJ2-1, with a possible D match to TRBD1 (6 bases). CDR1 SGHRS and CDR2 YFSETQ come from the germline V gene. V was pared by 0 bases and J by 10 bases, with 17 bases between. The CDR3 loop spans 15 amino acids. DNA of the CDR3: TGCGCCAGCAGCTTGGCTGGGGCAGGGGCAGGGGAGCAGTTCTTC. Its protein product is CASSLAGAGAGEQFF.

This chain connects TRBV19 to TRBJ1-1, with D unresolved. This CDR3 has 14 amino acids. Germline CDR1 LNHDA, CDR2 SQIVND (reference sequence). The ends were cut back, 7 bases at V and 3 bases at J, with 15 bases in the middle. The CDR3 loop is CASTPGLGYTEAFF. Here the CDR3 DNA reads TGTGCCAGTACCCCCGGACTCGGGTACACTGAAGCTTTCTTT.

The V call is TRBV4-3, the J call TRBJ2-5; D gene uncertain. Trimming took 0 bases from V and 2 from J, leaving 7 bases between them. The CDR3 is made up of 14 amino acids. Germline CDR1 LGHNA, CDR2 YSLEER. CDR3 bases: TGCGCCAGCAGCCAAGATGGCAGGCAAGAGACCCAGTACTTC. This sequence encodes CASSQDGRQETQYF.

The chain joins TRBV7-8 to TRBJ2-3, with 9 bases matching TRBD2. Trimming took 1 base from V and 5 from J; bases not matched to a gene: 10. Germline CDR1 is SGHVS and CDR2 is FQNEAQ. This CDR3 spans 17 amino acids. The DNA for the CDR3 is TGTGCCAGCAGCTTAGGAACCGGGACTAGCTGGGGAGATACGCAGTATTTT. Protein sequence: CASSLGTGTSWGDTQYF.

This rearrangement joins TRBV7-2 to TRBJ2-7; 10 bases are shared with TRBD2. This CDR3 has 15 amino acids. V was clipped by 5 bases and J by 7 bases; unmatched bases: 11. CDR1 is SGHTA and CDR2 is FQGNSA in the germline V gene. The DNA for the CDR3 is TGTGCCAGCAGCCCCGGCCCGGGACTAGCGCCTGAGCAGTACTTC. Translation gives CASSPGPGLAPEQYF.

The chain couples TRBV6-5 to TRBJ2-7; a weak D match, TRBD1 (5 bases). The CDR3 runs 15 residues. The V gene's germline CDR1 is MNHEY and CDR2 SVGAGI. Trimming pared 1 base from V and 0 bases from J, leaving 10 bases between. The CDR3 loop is CASSYWQGSSYEQYF. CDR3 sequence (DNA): TGTGCCAGCAGTTACTGGCAGGGTAGCTCCTACGAGCAGTACTTC.